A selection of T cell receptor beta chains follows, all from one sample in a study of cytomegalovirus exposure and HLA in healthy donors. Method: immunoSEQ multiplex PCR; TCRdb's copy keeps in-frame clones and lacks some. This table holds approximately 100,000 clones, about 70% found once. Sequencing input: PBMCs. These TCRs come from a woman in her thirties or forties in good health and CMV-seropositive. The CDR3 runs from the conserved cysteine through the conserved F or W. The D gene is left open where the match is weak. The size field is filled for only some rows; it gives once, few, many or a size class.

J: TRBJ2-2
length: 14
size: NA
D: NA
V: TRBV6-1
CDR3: CASKLTRGTGELFF
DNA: TGTGCCAGCAAGTTGACTAGGGGTACCGGGGAGCTGTTTTTT

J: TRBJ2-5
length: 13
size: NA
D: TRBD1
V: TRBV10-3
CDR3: CAIQGQGNETQYF
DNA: TGTGCCATCCAGGGACAGGGCAACGAGACCCAGTACTTC

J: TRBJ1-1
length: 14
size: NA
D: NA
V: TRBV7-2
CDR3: CASSLDRLNTEAFF
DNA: TGTGCCAGCAGCTTAGACAGACTGAACACTGAAGCTTTCTTT

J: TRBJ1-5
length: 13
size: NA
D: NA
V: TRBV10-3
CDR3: CAISDQGGQPQHF
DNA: TGTGCCATCAGTGACCAGGGTGGCCAGCCCCAGCATTTT

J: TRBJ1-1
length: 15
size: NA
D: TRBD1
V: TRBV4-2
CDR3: CASSTSGTGGTEAFF
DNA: TGTGCCAGCAGCACGTCCGGGACAGGGGGGACTGAAGCTTTCTTT

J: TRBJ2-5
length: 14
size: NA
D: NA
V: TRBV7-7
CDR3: CASSLDRNPETQYF
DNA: TGTGCTAGCAGCTTAGACAGAAATCCAGAGACCCAGTACTTC

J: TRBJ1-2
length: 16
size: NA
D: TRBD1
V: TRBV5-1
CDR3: CASSLHRGSANYGYTF
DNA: TGCGCCAGCAGCTTGCACAGGGGGTCCGCTAACTATGGCTACACCTTC

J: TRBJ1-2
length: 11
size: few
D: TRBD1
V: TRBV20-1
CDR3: CSANGGGVYTF
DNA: TGCAGTGCTAATGGAGGGGGCGTCTACACCTTC

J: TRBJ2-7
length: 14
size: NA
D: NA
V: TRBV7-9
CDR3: CASSATSPPYEQYF
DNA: TGTGCCAGCAGCGCCACTAGCCCGCCGTACGAGCAGTACTTC

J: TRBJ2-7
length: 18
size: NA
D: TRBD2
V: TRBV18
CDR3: CASSAGTSGGRLSYEQYF
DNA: TGTGCCAGCTCGGCCGGGACTAGCGGGGGTCGTCTCTCCTACGAGCAGTACTTC

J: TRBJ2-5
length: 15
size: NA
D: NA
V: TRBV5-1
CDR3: CASSLLGQNKETQYF
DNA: TGCGCCAGCAGCTTGCTGGGGCAAAATAAAGAGACCCAGTACTTC

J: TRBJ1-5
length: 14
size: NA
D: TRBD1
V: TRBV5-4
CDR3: CASSLDRGGEPQHF
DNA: TGTGCCAGCAGCTTGGACAGGGGAGGAGAGCCCCAGCATTTT

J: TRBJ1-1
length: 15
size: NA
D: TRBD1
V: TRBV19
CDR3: CASTPTGAMNTEAFF
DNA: TGTGCCAGTACACCGACAGGGGCCATGAACACTGAAGCTTTCTTT

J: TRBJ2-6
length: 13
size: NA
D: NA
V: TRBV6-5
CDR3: CASAKRGANVLTF
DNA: TGTGCCAGCGCTAAAAGAGGGGCCAACGTCCTGACTTTC

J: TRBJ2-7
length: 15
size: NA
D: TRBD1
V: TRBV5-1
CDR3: CASSLGTGGEYEQYF
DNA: TGCGCCAGCAGCTTGGGGACAGGGGGGGAGTACGAGCAGTACTTC

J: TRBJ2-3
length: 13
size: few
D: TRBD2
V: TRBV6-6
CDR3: CASSQREELRQYF
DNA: TGTGCCAGCAGCCAGCGGGAGGAGTTAAGGCAGTATTTT

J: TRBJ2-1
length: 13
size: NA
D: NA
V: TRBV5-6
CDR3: CASSFRIYNEQFF
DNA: TGTGCCAGCAGCTTCAGGATTTACAATGAGCAGTTCTTC

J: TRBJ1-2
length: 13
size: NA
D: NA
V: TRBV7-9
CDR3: CASSLMGSVGYTF
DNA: TGTGCCAGCAGCTTGATGGGCTCTGTTGGCTACACCTTC

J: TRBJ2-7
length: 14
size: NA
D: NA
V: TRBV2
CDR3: CADKRVADSYEQYF
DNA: TGTGCCGACAAGAGGGTGGCCGACTCCTACGAGCAGTACTTC

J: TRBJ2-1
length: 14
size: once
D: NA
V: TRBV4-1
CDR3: CASAAGAAGNEQFF
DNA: TGCGCCAGCGCCGCAGGGGCGGCAGGCAATGAGCAGTTCTTC

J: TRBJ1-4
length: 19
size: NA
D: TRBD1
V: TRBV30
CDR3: CAWSGGRDRAITTNEKLFF
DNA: TGTGCCTGGAGTGGGGGCAGGGACAGGGCAATTACAACTAATGAAAAACTGTTTTTT

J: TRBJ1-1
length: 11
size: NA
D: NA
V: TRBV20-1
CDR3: CSRGGTPEAFF
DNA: TGCTCTCGGGGGGGGACACCTGAAGCTTTCTTT

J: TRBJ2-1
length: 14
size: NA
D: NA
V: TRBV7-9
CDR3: CASSTTTRYNEQFF
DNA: TGTGCCAGCAGCACGACAACTAGATACAATGAGCAGTTCTTC

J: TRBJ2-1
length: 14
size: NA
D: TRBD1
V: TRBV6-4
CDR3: CASSPRTGIDEQFF
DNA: TGTGCCAGCAGCCCCCGGACAGGGATCGATGAGCAGTTCTTC

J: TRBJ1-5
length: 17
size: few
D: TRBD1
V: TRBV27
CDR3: CASSFSTGGASVQPQHF
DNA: TGTGCCAGCAGTTTTTCGACAGGGGGCGCGTCGGTTCAGCCCCAGCATTTT

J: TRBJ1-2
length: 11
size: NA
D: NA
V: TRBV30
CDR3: CAWSVVGRYTF
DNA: TGTGCCTGGAGTGTAGTGGGGAGGTACACCTTC

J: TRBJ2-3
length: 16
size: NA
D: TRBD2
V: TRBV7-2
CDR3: CASSLVGTSGTDTQYF
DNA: TGTGCCAGCAGCTTAGTCGGGACTAGCGGCACAGATACGCAGTATTTT

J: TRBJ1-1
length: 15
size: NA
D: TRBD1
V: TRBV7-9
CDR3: CASSSRQGVNTEAFF
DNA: TGTGCCAGCAGCTCCCGACAGGGAGTGAACACTGAAGCTTTCTTT

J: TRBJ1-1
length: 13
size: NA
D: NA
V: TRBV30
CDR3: CAWGLHMNTEAFF
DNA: TGTGCCTGGGGGCTCCACATGAACACTGAAGCTTTCTTT

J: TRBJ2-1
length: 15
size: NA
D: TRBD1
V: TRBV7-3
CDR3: CASSSGQGSYYEQFF
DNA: TGTGCCAGCAGCTCCGGACAGGGGTCTTACTATGAGCAGTTCTTC

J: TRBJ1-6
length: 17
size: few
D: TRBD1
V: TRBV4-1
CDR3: CASSQPQGAAMNSPLHF
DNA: TGCGCCAGCAGCCAACCTCAGGGGGCGGCGATGAATTCACCCCTCCACTTT

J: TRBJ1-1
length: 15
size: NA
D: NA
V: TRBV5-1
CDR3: CASSLRAGMNTEAFF
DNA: TGCGCCAGCAGCTTGAGAGCAGGGATGAACACTGAAGCTTTCTTT

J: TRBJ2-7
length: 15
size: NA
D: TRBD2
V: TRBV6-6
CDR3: CASSYSPLAGREQYF
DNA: TGTGCCAGCAGTTATTCCCCACTAGCGGGGAGGGAGCAGTACTTC

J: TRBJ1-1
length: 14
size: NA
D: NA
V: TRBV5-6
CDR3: CASSSRVMNTEAFF
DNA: TGTGCCAGCAGCTCGAGAGTCATGAACACTGAAGCTTTCTTT

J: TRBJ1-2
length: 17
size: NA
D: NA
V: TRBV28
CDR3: CASRRISGLRTDYGYTF
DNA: TGTGCCAGCAGGCGAATATCGGGACTTAGAACGGACTATGGCTACACCTTC

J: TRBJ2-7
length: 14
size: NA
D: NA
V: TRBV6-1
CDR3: CASSATPSSYEQYF
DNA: TGTGCCAGCAGTGCCACCCCGAGCTCCTACGAGCAGTACTTC

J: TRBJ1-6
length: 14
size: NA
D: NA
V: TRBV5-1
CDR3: CASSSTGPNSPLHF
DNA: TGCGCCAGCAGCTCGACAGGACCGAATTCACCCCTCCACTTT

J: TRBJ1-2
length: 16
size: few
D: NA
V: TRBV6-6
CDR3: CASSYSITAPSYGYTF
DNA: TGTGCCAGCAGTTACTCGATAACAGCCCCGTCTTATGGCTACACCTTC

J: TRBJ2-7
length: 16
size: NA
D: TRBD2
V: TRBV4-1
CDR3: CASSPWPSGDHYEQYF
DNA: TGCGCCAGCAGCCCGTGGCCTAGCGGGGATCACTACGAGCAGTACTTC

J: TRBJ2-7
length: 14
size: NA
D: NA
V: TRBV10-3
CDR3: CAISEERGSYEQYF
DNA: TGTGCCATCAGTGAGGAAAGGGGTAGCTACGAGCAGTACTTC

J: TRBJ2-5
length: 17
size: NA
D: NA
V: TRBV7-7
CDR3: CASSSEPGRTGRETQYF
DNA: TGTGCTAGCAGCTCCGAGCCGGGACGCACGGGGAGGGAGACCCAGTACTTC

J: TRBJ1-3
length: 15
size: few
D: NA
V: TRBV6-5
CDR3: CASSYSEGLGNTIYF
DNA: TGTGCCAGCAGTTACTCCGAGGGCTTGGGAAACACCATATATTTT

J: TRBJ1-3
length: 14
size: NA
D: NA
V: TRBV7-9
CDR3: CASSSYSSGNTIYF
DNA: TGTGCCAGCAGCTCGTACAGCTCTGGAAACACCATATATTTT

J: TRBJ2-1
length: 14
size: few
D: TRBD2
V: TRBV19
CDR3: CASSISGALGEQFF
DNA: TGTGCCAGTAGTATTAGCGGGGCCCTGGGTGAGCAGTTCTTC

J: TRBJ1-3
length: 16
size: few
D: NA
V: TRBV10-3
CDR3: CATGGGGTSSGNTIYF
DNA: TGTGCCACCGGTGGGGGAGGGACAAGCTCTGGAAACACCATATATTTT

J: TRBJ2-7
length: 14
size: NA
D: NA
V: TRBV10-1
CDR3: CASSEHSGAYEQYF
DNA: TGCGCCAGCAGTGAGCATTCCGGGGCCTACGAGCAGTACTTC

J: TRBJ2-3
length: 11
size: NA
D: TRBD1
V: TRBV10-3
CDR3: CAATGADTQYF
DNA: TGTGCCGCCACAGGGGCAGATACGCAGTATTTT

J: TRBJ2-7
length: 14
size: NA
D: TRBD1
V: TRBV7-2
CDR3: CASSPPDRGYEQYF
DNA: TGTGCCAGCAGCCCACCCGACAGGGGGTACGAGCAGTACTTC

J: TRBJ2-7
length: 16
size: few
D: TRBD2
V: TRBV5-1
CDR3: CASSSPRGVRPYEQYF
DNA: TGCGCCAGCAGCTCCCCCCGGGGGGTAAGGCCCTACGAGCAGTACTTC